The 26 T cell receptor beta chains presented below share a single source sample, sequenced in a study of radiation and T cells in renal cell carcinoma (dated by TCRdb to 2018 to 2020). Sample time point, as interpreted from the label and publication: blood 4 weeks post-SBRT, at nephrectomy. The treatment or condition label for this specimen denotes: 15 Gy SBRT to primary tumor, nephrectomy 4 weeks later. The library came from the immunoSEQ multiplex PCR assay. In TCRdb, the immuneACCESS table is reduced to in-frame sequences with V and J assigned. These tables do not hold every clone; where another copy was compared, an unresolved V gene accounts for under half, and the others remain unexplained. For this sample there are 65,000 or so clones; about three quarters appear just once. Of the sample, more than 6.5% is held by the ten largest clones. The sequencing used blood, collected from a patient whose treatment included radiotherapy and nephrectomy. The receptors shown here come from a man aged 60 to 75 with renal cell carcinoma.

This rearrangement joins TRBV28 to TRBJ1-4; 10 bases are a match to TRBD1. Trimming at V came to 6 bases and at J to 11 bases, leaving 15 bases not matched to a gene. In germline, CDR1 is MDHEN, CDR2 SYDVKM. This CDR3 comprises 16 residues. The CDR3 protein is CASSTPFDRGRDKLFF. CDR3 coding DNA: TGTGCCAGCAGCACCCCTTTCGACAGGGGGCGAGACAAACTGTTTTTT.

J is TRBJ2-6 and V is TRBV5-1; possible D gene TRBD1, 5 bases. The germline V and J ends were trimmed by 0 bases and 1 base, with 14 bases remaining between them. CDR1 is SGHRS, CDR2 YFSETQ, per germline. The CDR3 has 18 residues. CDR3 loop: CASSLADIITSGANVLTF. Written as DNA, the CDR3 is TGCGCCAGCAGCTTGGCGGACATCATTACTTCTGGGGCCAACGTCCTGACTTTC.

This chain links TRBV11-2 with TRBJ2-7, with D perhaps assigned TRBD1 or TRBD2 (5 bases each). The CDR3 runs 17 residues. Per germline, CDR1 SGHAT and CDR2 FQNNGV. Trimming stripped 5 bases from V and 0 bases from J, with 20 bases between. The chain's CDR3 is CASSRGRPHSSSYEQYF. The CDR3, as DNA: TGTGCCAGCAGCCGGGGACGGCCACACTCAAGCTCCTACGAGCAGTACTTC.

CDR3: CASSSGYLGTGATNTEAFF. The CDR3 DNA follows: TGTGCCAGCAGCTCGGGGTATTTGGGGACAGGGGCGACTAACACTGAAGCTTTCTTT. The chain joins TRBV7-9 to TRBJ1-1, with 10 positions matching TRBD1. J gave up 2 bases and V 4 bases, and 16 bases lay outside the gene matches. The CDR3 extends over 19 amino acids. Per the germline V gene, CDR1 is SEHNR and CDR2 is FQNEAQ (reference sequence).

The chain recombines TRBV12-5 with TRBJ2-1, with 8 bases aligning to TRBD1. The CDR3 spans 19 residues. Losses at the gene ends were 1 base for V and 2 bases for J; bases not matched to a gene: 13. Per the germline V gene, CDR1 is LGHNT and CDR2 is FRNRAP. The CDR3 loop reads CASGLAGGISGGTYNEQFF. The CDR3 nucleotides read TGTGCTAGTGGTTTGGCTGGGGGGATCTCAGGGGGCACCTACAATGAGCAGTTCTTC.

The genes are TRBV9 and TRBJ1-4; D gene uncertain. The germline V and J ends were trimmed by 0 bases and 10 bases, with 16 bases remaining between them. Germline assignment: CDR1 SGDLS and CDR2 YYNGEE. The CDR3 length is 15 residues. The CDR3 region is CASSVESNGKGKLFF. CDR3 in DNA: TGTGCCAGCAGCGTAGAGAGTAACGGAAAGGGAAAACTGTTTTTT.

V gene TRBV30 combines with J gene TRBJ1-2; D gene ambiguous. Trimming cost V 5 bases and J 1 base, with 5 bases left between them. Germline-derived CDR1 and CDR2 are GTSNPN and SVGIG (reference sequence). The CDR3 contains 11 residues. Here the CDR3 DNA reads TGTGCCTGGGCCATTAACTATGGCTACACCTTC. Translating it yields CAWAINYGYTF.

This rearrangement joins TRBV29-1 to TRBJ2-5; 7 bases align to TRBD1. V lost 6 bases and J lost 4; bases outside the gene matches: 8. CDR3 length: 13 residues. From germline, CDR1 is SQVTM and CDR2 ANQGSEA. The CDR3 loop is CSVRQGGVETQYF. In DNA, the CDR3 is TGCAGCGTCCGACAGGGTGGGGTAGAGACCCAGTACTTC.

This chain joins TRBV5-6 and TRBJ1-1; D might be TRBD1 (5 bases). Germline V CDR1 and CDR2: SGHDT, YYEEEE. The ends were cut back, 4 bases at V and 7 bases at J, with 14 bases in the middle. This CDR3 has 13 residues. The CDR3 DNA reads TGTGCCAGCAGCGCGAGTCAGGGTATTGAAGCTTTCTTT. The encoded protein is CASSASQGIEAFF.

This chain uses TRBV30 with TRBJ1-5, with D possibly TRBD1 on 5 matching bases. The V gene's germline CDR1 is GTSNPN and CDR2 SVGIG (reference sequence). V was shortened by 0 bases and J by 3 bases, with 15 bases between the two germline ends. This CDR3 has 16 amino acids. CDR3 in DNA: TGTGCCTGGAGTGTACGGAGTGGGGGGTACAATCAGCCCCAGCATTTT. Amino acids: CAWSVRSGGYNQPQHF.

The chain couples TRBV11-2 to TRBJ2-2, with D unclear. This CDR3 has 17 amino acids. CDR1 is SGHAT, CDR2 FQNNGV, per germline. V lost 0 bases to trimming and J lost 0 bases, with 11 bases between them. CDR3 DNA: TGTGCCAGCAGCTTAGAGGCCGCGTATACGAACACCGGGGAGCTGTTTTTT. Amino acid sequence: CASSLEAAYTNTGELFF. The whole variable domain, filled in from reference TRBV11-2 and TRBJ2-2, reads EAGVAQSPRYKIIEKRQSVAFWCNPISGHATLYWYQQILGQGPKLLIQFQNNGVVDDSQLPKDRFSAERLKGVDSTLKIQPAKLEDSAVYLCASSLEAAYTNTGELFFGEGSRLTVL.

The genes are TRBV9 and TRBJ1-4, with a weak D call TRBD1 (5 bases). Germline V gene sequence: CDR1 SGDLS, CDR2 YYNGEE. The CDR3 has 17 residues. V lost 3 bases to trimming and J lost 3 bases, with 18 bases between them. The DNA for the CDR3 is TGTGCCAGCAGCGGCGGGGCCTCAAATGTTCCTAATGAAAAACTGTTTTTT. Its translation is CASSGGASNVPNEKLFF.

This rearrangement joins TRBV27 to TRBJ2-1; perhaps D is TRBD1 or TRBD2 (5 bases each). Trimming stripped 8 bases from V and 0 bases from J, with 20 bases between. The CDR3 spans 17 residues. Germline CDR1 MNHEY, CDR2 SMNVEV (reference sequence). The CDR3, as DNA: TGTGCCAGCTGTGGATTTCGGGGCCTGTCCTCCTACAATGAGCAGTTCTTC. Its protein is CASCGFRGLSSYNEQFF.

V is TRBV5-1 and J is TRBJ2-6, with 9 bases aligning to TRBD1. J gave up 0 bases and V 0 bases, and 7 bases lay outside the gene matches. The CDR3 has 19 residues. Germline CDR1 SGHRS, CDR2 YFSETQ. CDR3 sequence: CASSLAGTGILSGANVLTF. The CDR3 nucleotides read TGCGCCAGCAGCTTGGCCGGGACAGGGATCCTCTCTGGGGCCAACGTCCTGACTTTC.

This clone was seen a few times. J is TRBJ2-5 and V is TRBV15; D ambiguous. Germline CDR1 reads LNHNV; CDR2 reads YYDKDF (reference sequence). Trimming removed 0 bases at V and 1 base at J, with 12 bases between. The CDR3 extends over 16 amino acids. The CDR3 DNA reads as TGTGCCACCAGCAGAGAAGGAAAAGGTCTCCAAGAGACCCAGTACTTC. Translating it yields CATSREGKGLQETQYF.

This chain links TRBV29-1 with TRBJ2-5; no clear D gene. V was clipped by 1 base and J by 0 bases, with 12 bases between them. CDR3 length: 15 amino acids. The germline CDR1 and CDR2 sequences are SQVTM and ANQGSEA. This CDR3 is CSVEGAEGYQETQYF. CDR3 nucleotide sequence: TGCAGCGTTGAAGGGGCGGAAGGGTACCAAGAGACCCAGTACTTC.

This CDR3 is CASSDSTGLSPAYEQYV. The CDR3 DNA reads as TGTGCCAGCAGTGACTCGACAGGGCTCTCCCCAGCCTACGAGCAGTACGTC. This chain joins TRBV6-4 and TRBJ2-7, with TRBD1 matching over 7 bases. This CDR3 region has 17 residues. From germline, CDR1 is MRHNA and CDR2 SNTAGT. J lost 2 bases, V lost 0 bases, and 10 bases had no gene match.

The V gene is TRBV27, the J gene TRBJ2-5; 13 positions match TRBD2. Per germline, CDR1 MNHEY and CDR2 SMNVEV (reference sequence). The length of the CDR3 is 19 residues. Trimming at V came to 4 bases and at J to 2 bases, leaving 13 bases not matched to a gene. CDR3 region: CASSSTARTSGGPQETQYF. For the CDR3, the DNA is TGTGCCAGCAGTTCGACAGCCAGGACTAGCGGGGGTCCTCAAGAGACCCAGTACTTC.

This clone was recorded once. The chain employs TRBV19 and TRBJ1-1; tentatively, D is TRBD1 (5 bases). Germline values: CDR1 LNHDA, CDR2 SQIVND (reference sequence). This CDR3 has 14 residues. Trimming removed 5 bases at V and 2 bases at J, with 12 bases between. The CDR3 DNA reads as TGTGCCAGTAGTTCCCATGGGGGAAACACTGAAGCTTTCTTT. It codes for CASSSHGGNTEAFF.

CDR3 amino acids: CASSRGTGANEKLFF. Written as DNA, the CDR3 is TGTGCCAGTAGCCGTGGGACAGGGGCTAATGAAAAACTGTTTTTT. This chain links TRBV19 with TRBJ1-4; 10 nucleotides agree with TRBD1. Trimming took 6 bases from V and 3 from J; bases not matched to a gene: 4. Germline V CDR1 and CDR2: LNHDA, SQIVND (reference sequence). This CDR3 has 15 amino acids.

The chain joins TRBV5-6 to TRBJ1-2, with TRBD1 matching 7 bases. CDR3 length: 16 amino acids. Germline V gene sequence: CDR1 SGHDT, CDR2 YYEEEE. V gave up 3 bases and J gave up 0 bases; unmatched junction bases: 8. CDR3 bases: TGTGCCAGCAGCTGGAATCCAGGGGGGGCTAACTATGGCTACACCTTC. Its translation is CASSWNPGGANYGYTF. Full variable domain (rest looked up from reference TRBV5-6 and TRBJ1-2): DAGVTQSPTHLIKTRGQQVTLRCSPKSGHDTVSWYQQALGQGPQFIFQYYEEEERQRGNFPDRFSGHQFPNYSSELNVNALLLGDSALYLCASSWNPGGANYGYTFGSGTRLTVV.

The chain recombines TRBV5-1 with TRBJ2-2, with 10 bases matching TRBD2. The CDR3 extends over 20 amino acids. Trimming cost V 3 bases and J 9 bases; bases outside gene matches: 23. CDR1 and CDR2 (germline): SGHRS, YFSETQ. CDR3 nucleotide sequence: TGCGCCAGCAGCTCGAGTATTCCTACTAGCGGGATTAAGGATTCCCGGGAGCTGTTTTTT. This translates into CASSSSIPTSGIKDSRELFF.

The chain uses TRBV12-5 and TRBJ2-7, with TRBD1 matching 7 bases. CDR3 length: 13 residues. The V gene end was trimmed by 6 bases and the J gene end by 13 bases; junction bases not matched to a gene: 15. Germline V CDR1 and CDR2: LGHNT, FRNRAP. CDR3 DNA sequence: TGTGCTAGTGGGGGGACAGACTATACGAGCAGTTACTTC. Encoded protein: CASGGTDYTSSYF.

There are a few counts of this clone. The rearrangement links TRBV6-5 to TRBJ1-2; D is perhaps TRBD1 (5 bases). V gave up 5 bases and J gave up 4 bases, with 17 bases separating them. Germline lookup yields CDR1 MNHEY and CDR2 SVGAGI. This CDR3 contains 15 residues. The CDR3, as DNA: TGTGCCAGCAGTCAGGACGGGCCCGGGGGCTATGGCTACACCTTC. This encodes CASSQDGPGGYGYTF.

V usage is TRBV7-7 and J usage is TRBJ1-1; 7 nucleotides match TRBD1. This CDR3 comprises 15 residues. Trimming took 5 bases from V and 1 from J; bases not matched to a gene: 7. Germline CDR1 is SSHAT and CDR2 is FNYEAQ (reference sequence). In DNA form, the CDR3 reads TGTGCCAGCAGCCGACTGACAGGGAAGAACACTGAAGCTTTCTTT. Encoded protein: CASSRLTGKNTEAFF.

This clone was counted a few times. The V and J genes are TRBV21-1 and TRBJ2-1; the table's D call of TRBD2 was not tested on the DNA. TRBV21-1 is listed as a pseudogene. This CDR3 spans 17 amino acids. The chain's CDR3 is CASSGRGGLPTYNEQFF. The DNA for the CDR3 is TGTGCCAGCAGCGGGAGGGGCGGACTACCAACTTACAATGAGCAGTTCTTC.